This T cell receptor (beta chain) emerged from a study of radiation and T cells in renal cell carcinoma. Clones were sequenced by immunoSEQ multiplex PCR, and TCRdb holds only the in-frame ones, with some missing. The sample carries roughly 5,600 clones, more than 60% recorded once. Study-level points and caveats: Top 100 clonotypes averaged about 50% in irradiated versus about 45% in nephrectomy-only tumors. Compared with controls, irradiated tumors had more, larger dominant CDR3 motifs.

Sample treatment: treatment-naive control, cytoreductive nephrectomy. Worth noting for this clone: Antigen unknown.

The starting material was tumor tissue, obtained from a patient whose treatment was nephrectomy without radiotherapy. This sequence was found in a human donor with renal cell carcinoma.

CDR3 sequence: CSVIQPGGYEQYF. Here the CDR3 DNA reads TGCAGCGTGATACAGCCGGGGGGCTACGAGCAGTACTTC. V and J are TRBV29-1 and TRBJ2-7, with TRBD2 identical over 7 bases. CDR3 length: 13 residues. Germline loops: CDR1 SQVTM, CDR2 ANQGSEA. V was clipped by 6 bases and J by 3 bases; unmatched bases: 8.